The next 26 T cell receptor beta chains were all read from a single sample in a study of blood T cell repertoires in COVID-19. Assay used: immunoSEQ multiplex PCR; TCRdb lists only in-frame clones, some missing. This table has 200,000 to 250,000 clones, around 91% appearing once. Sequencing was carried out using PBMCs or T cells enriched from blood (not recorded which). These receptors all stem from a man aged 25-40 years who had been exposed to COVID-19.

The rearrangement uses TRBV3-1 (or the pseudogene TRBV3-2) and TRBJ1-2; D is unclear. This CDR3 contains 14 residues. Germline V gives CDR1 LGHDT, CDR2 YNNKEL (reference sequence). Trimming removed 0 bases at V and 8 bases at J, with 13 bases between. CDR3 DNA sequence: TGTGCCAGCAGCCAAGACAGTTTGGAGAGAGGCTACACCTTC. It encodes CASSQDSLERGYTF.

In its sample, this clone was seen once. The CDR3 reads CASSLWGQGALKETQYF. The CDR3 bases are TGCGCCAGCAGCTTGTGGGGACAGGGGGCGCTCAAAGAGACCCAGTACTTC. This chain uses TRBV5-1 with TRBJ2-5; 12 positions agree with TRBD1. The V and J ends lost 1 base and 3 bases, in that order; junction bases with no gene match: 7. The germline gives CDR1 SGHRS, CDR2 YFSETQ. The length of the CDR3 is 17 residues.

The chain has TRBV20-1 and TRBJ2-4; 12 bases are shared with TRBD2. The germline V gene has CDR1 DFQATT and CDR2 SNEGSKA (reference sequence). CDR3 length: 18 residues. Trimming at V came to 3 bases and at J to 3 bases, leaving 12 bases not matched to a gene. The CDR3 sequence is CSASYPSGGASVKNIQYF. The CDR3 DNA reads as TGCAGTGCTAGTTATCCTAGCGGGGGGGCCTCGGTCAAAAACATTCAGTACTTC.

This rearrangement joins TRBV2 to TRBJ2-7; perhaps TRBD1 as D (5 bases). CDR3 length: 14 residues. Trimming removed 5 bases from V and 3 bases from J, with 14 bases in between. CDR1 is SNHLY, CDR2 FYNNEI, per germline. Here the CDR3 DNA reads TGTGCCAGCAGTATGGACACGATTCACTACGAGCAGTACTTC. This sequence encodes CASSMDTIHYEQYF.

The V gene is TRBV6-5, the J gene TRBJ2-3; no reliable D call. V lost 6 bases, J lost 1 base, and 11 bases lay in between. Germline assignment: CDR1 MNHEY and CDR2 SVGAGI. This CDR3 contains 14 residues. The CDR3 coding sequence is TGTGCCAGCAGGAACTACGGTGGCACAGATACGCAGTATTTT. It translates to CASRNYGGTDTQYF.

This sequence joins TRBV6-5 and TRBJ2-5; the D gene is possibly TRBD2 (5 bases). The germline gives CDR1 MNHEY, CDR2 SVGAGI. The CDR3 totals 15 residues. Deletions cut 6 bases from V and 0 bases from J, with 14 bases between. In nucleotides, the CDR3 is TGTGCCAGCAGCGGAGGTCGTTTTAACCAAGAGACCCAGTACTTC. Its translation is CASSGGRFNQETQYF.

V usage is TRBV13 and J usage is TRBJ2-7, with 10 bases aligning to TRBD2. The CDR3 consists of 14 residues. Germline-derived CDR1 and CDR2 are PRHDT and FYEKMQ (reference sequence). The ends lost 6 bases at V and 7 bases at J; junction bases unmatched: 9. The CDR3 region is CASRRTGTSVEQYF. In DNA, the CDR3 is TGTGCCAGCAGGCGCACCGGGACTAGCGTAGAGCAGTACTTC.

V gene TRBV19 combines with J gene TRBJ1-2; TRBD1 agrees at 7 bases. Germline trimming cut 5 bases from V and 2 bases from J; bases unmatched to any gene: 8. Germline V lookup: CDR1 LNHDA, CDR2 SQIVND (reference sequence). The CDR3 contains 15 residues. The CDR3 DNA reads as TGTGCCAGTAGTCGATCAGGGGGTCCCAACTATGGCTACACCTTC. Its translation is CASSRSGGPNYGYTF.

The rearrangement uses TRBV6-1 and TRBJ2-5; TRBD1 aligns across 9 bases. Looked up from germline, CDR1 is MNHNS and CDR2 is SASEGT. CDR3 size: 15 residues. J gave up 5 bases and V 3 bases, and 7 bases lay outside the gene matches. The DNA for the CDR3 is TGTGCCAGCAGTGAGGGACAGGGTGGATGGGAGACCCAGTACTTC. Translating it yields CASSEGQGGWETQYF.

This clone was counted a single time. This chain uses TRBV29-1 with TRBJ2-2, with D perhaps matching TRBD1 (7 bases). From germline, CDR1 is SQVTM and CDR2 ANQGSEA. Trimming cost V 0 bases and J 6 bases, with 11 bases left between them. The CDR3 sequence is 14 residues long. The CDR3 region is CSVEDQGGPGELFF. The CDR3 nucleotides are TGCAGCGTTGAAGATCAGGGGGGACCCGGGGAGCTGTTTTTT.

The V gene is TRBV25-1, the J gene TRBJ2-1; TRBD2 matches 8 bases. Germline V gene data show CDR1 as MGHDK and CDR2 as SYGVNS. This CDR3 is 16 amino acids long. The V and J ends lost 7 bases and 3 bases, in that order; junction bases with no gene match: 11. In DNA form, the CDR3 reads TGTGCCAGCACCTTGAGCGGGGGACGTAACTACAATGAGCAGTTCTTC. The encoded protein is CASTLSGGRNYNEQFF.

V and J are TRBV7-7 and TRBJ2-3; no reliable D call. CDR1 and CDR2 from the germline V gene are SSHAT and FNYEAQ (reference sequence). The ends were cut back, 1 base at V and 0 bases at J, with 8 bases in the middle. This CDR3 comprises 15 residues. CDR3 sequence reads: CASSLDGGSTDTQYF. The CDR3 DNA sequence: TGTGCCAGCAGCTTAGATGGCGGTAGCACAGATACGCAGTATTTT.

This clone was picked up one time. The chain employs TRBV2 and TRBJ2-6; 7 bases map to TRBD1. V lost 6 bases to trimming and J lost 0 bases; unmatched junction nucleotides: 8. This CDR3 is built from 17 residues. Per germline, CDR1 SNHLY and CDR2 FYNNEI. CDR3 loop: CASRPGQSISGANVLTF. CDR3 bases: TGTGCCAGCAGACCGGGACAGTCCATCTCTGGGGCCAACGTCCTGACTTTC.

The chain combines TRBV2 with TRBJ1-4; 12 bases align to TRBD1. The trim removed 5 bases at V and 4 bases at J, leaving 11 bases unmatched. Per the germline V gene, CDR1 is SNHLY and CDR2 is FYNNEI. The CDR3 runs 18 residues. Here the CDR3 reads CASSRTGTGGLLNEKLFF. In nucleotides, the CDR3 is TGTGCCAGCAGTCGGACCGGGACAGGGGGCCTCCTTAATGAAAAACTGTTTTTT.

The chain couples TRBV5-1 to TRBJ1-2; D possibly corresponds to TRBD1 (5 bases). This CDR3 spans 14 amino acids. The germline gives CDR1 SGHRS, CDR2 YFSETQ. The V gene lost 4 bases and the J gene lost 2 bases, with 12 bases spanning the gap. CDR3: CASSPGSGNYGYTF. The CDR3 nucleotides read TGCGCCAGCAGCCCAGGGTCAGGGAACTATGGCTACACCTTC.

The chain carries TRBV11-2 and TRBJ2-5, with a weak D call TRBD2 (6 bases). The V end was cut by 5 bases, the J end by 4 bases, with 11 bases between. CDR3 length: 13 residues. The germline V gene has CDR1 SGHAT and CDR2 FQNNGV. CDR3 sequence: CASSPSGGETQYF. The CDR3 coding sequence is TGTGCCAGCAGCCCCTCCGGGGGAGAGACCCAGTACTTC.

V and J are TRBV5-4 and TRBJ1-1; 7 nucleotides agree with TRBD1. The length of the CDR3 is 14 residues. Germline V gives CDR1 SGHNT, CDR2 YYREEE (reference sequence). With 6 bases clipped from V and 2 bases from J, the junction kept 7 bases outside the gene matches. The CDR3 sequence: CASTTRQGNTEAFF. In DNA, the CDR3 is TGTGCCAGCACTACAAGACAGGGAAACACTGAAGCTTTCTTT. The full variable domain, in which reference TRBV5-4 and TRBJ1-1 provide the parts outside the CDR3, is ETGVTQSPTHLIKTRGQQVTLRCSSQSGHNTVSWYQQALGQGPQFIFQYYREEENGRGNFPPRFSGLQFPNYSSELNVNALELDDSALYLCASTTRQGNTEAFFGQGTRLTVV.

This clone has only a few counts. The CDR3, as DNA: TGTGCCAGCAGCTTCATGACAGGGGGCGAGAACTATGGCTACACCTTC. Translation gives CASSFMTGGENYGYTF. The rearrangement uses TRBV7-9 and TRBJ1-2; 10 bases match TRBD1. This CDR3 has 16 residues. The germline V gene has CDR1 SEHNR and CDR2 FQNEAQ (reference sequence). With V trimmed by 3 bases and J by 2 bases, 6 bases remained unmatched.

The CDR3 sequence is CASRDTTNEKLFF. Here the CDR3 DNA reads TGTGCCAGCAGGGACACGACTAATGAAAAACTGTTTTTT. The chain joins TRBV6-5 to TRBJ1-4; the D gene is possibly TRBD1 (5 bases). CDR1 MNHEY and CDR2 SVGAGI come from the germline V gene. The CDR3 has 13 amino acids. Trimming removed 6 bases at V and 2 bases at J, with 7 bases between.

This clone was seen a single time. The chain uses TRBV12-3 or TRBV12-4 and TRBJ2-7; D is undetermined. This CDR3 region has 13 residues. V was cut by 3 bases and J by 2 bases, with 8 bases left in between. CDR3 sequence reads: CASSLATAYEQYF. CDR3 DNA sequence: TGTGCCAGCAGTTTGGCGACTGCCTACGAGCAGTACTTC.

This sequence joins TRBV5-1 and TRBJ2-1; 9 positions agree with TRBD2. V was pared by 4 bases and J by 1 base, with 9 bases of the junction left unmatched. This CDR3 contains 17 residues. Germline-derived CDR1 and CDR2 are SGHRS and YFSETQ. The CDR3 coding sequence is TGCGCCAGCAGCGCACTTAGCGGGGGCCAATCCTACAATGAGCAGTTCTTC. Translating gives CASSALSGGQSYNEQFF.

V and J are TRBV5-1 and TRBJ2-5; a possible D gene is TRBD1 (8 bases). Germline V gives CDR1 SGHRS, CDR2 YFSETQ. Trimming removed 4 bases at V and 5 bases at J, with 18 bases between. The CDR3 contains 15 residues. The CDR3 sequence: CASSPGDRGGETQYF. As DNA, the CDR3 is TGCGCCAGCAGCCCAGGTGACAGGGGAGGGGAGACCCAGTACTTC.

The rearrangement links TRBV15 to TRBJ2-3, with D maybe TRBD2 (6 bases). CDR1 LNHNV and CDR2 YYDKDF come from the germline V gene (reference sequence). Trimming took 4 bases from V and 4 from J, leaving 9 bases between them. This CDR3 has 13 amino acids. The CDR3 here is CATSTAGPDTQYF. The CDR3, as DNA: TGTGCCACCAGCACAGCGGGTCCAGATACGCAGTATTTT.

This chain uses TRBV6-1 with TRBJ2-1; D is uncertain. Germline loops: CDR1 MNHNS, CDR2 SASEGT. With 1 base removed from V and 6 bases from J, the gap between germline ends came to 19 bases. This CDR3 region has 17 residues. The chain's CDR3 is CASSEGPEVSIFNEQFF. CDR3 coding DNA: TGTGCCAGCAGTGAAGGCCCCGAGGTATCTATCTTCAATGAGCAGTTCTTC.

V and J are TRBV7-3 and TRBJ2-2; D unresolved. V was clipped by 3 bases and J by 8 bases, with 10 bases between them. This CDR3 region has 13 residues. The germline gives CDR1 SGHTA, CDR2 FQGTGA. The DNA for the CDR3 is TGTGCCAGCAGCTTTACTATCGCGGGGGAGCTGTTTTTT. Encoded protein: CASSFTIAGELFF.

In this sample, this clone turned up a few times. The chain carries TRBV19 and TRBJ1-5; D is unresolved. V was trimmed by 8 bases and J by 0 bases, leaving 14 bases between them. The CDR3 covers 15 residues. Germline V gene sequence: CDR1 LNHDA, CDR2 SQIVND (reference sequence). DNA for the CDR3: TGTGCCAGTGCCTACAGATTTGATAGCAATCAGCCCCAGCATTTT. Translating it yields CASAYRFDSNQPQHF.